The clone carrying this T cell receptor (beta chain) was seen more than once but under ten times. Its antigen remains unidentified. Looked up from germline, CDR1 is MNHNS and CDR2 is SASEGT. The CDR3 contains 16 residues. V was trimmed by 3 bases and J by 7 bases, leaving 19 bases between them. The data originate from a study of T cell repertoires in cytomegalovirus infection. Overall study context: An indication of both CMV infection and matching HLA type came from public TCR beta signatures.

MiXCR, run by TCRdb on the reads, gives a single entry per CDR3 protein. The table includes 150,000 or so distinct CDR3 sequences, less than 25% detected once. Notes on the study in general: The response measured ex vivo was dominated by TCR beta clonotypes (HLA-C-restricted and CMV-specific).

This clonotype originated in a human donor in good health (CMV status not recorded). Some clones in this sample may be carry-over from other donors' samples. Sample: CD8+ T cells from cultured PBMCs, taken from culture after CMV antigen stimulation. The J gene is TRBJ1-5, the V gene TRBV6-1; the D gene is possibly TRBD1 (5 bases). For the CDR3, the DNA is TGTGCCAGCAGTGACACCTTGGGGAGGGGTTGGCAGCCCCAGCATTTT. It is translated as CASSDTLGRGWQPQHF.